One sample yielded the 20 T cell receptor beta chains listed below, sequenced in a study of T cell repertoires in cytomegalovirus infection. Via MiXCR, TCRdb re-called the reads, giving one row per CDR3 protein. The sample records 830,000 or so distinct CDR3 sequences, about 33% being singletons. These receptors have no identified antigens. The starting material was cultured CD8+ T cells from PBMCs, obtained from culture after CMV antigen stimulation. The source of these receptors is a human donor in good health (CMV status not recorded). Some clones in this sample may be carry-over from other donors' samples.

Regarding this clonotype: A much larger clonotype is one base distant, so this may be a read error. The chain combines TRBV7-8 with TRBJ2-7; the D gene is possibly TRBD2 (5 bases). This CDR3 is 14 amino acids long. The V gene's germline CDR1 is SGHVS and CDR2 FQNEAQ. Trimming pared 8 bases from V and 3 bases from J, leaving 17 bases between. This chain's CDR3 is CASCSDYGVYEQYV. The CDR3 region has the DNA TGTGCCAGCTGCTCCGACTATGGGGTCTACGAGCAGTACGTC.

The chain employs TRBV4-1 and TRBJ2-3; D is unclear. The CDR3 spans 16 residues. Germline V CDR1 and CDR2: MGHRA, YSYEKL. Deletions cut 0 bases from V and 3 bases from J, with 13 bases between. The DNA of the CDR3 is TGCGCCAGCAGCCAAGAAGATTTTGCTCCGACAGATACGCAGTATTTT. Amino acids: CASSQEDFAPTDTQYF.

This clonotype was detected only a few times. The chain is built from TRBV20-1 and TRBJ2-2; D gene ambiguous. The CDR3 has 16 amino acids. V gave up 1 base and J gave up 4 bases, with 16 bases separating them. Germline V gene data show CDR1 as DFQATT and CDR2 as SNEGSKA (reference sequence). The CDR3 nucleotides are TGCAGTGCTAGAGGCCCCGACCTTGTAGTCACCGGGGAGCTGTTTTTT. This sequence encodes CSARGPDLVVTGELFF.

This sequence joins TRBV12-3 or TRBV12-4 and TRBJ1-1; D is unresolved. V was pared by 6 bases and J by 7 bases, with 24 bases between. The CDR3 has 16 residues. CDR3 in amino acids: CASRFSGVEGVGEAFF. Written as DNA, the CDR3 is TGTGCCAGCAGATTTAGTGGGGTGGAGGGAGTTGGTGAAGCTTTCTTT.

The chain employs TRBV12-5 and TRBJ1-1, with D hard to call. V was cut by 2 bases and J by 2 bases, with 9 bases left in between. The CDR3 totals 14 residues. Germline V gene lookup returns CDR1 LGHNT and CDR2 FRNRAP. In DNA, the CDR3 is TGTGCTAGTGGTTTGTGGCGGATTAACACTGAAGCTTTCTTT. It translates to CASGLWRINTEAFF. The entire variable domain, with the rest obtained from reference TRBV12-5 and TRBJ1-1, is as follows: DARVTQTPRHKVTEMGQEVTMRCQPILGHNTVFWYRQTMMQGLELLAYFRNRAPLDDSGMPKDRFSAEMPDATLATLKIQPSEPRDSAVYFCASGLWRINTEAFFGQGTRLTVV.

This clonotype was seen repeatedly, ten times or more. CDR3: CASSPQGSNTEAFF. DNA for the CDR3: TGTGCCAGCAGCCCACAGGGGTCAAACACTGAAGCTTTCTTT. The chain recombines TRBV7-8 with TRBJ1-1; TRBD1 agrees at 7 bases. Germline V lookup: CDR1 SGHVS, CDR2 FQNEAQ. This CDR3 has 14 residues. The V and J ends lost 5 bases and 2 bases, in that order; junction bases with no gene match: 5.

The V gene is TRBV6-2 or TRBV6-3, the J gene TRBJ1-4; the D gene is possibly TRBD1 (5 bases). This CDR3 comprises 15 residues. Germline V gives CDR1 MNHEY, CDR2 SVGEGT. V gave up 0 bases and J gave up 7 bases, with 12 bases separating them. The CDR3 reads CASSYSKGQLEKLFF. The CDR3, as DNA: TGTGCCAGCAGTTACTCGAAGGGGCAGCTTGAAAAACTGTTTTTT.

A few counts support this clonotype. V gene TRBV6-5 combines with J gene TRBJ1-2, with a weak D call TRBD1 (5 bases). Trimming took 2 bases from V and 3 from J, leaving 16 bases between them. The CDR3 sequence is 16 residues long. Germline V gene sequence: CDR1 MNHEY, CDR2 SVGAGI. This CDR3 is CASSYVSGAGDYGYTF. The CDR3 DNA follows: TGTGCCAGCAGTTACGTAAGCGGGGCGGGGGACTATGGCTACACCTTC.

The chain has TRBV7-9 and TRBJ1-2; the D gene is possibly TRBD1 (5 bases). V gave up 5 bases and J gave up 4 bases, with 11 bases separating them. This CDR3 has 13 residues. Germline CDR1 reads SEHNR; CDR2 reads FQNEAQ (reference sequence). The CDR3 nucleotides are TGTGCCAGCAGCCCAGACAGATCCTATGGCTACACCTTC. It translates to CASSPDRSYGYTF.

This clonotype was counted once. The chain uses TRBV6-4 and TRBJ2-1; TRBD2 matches at 9 bases. Germline V gene sequence: CDR1 MRHNA, CDR2 SNTAGT. The V segment lost 5 bases and the J segment 3 bases; nucleotides outside the gene matches: 8. The CDR3 extends over 16 amino acids. CDR3 bases: TGTGCCAGCAGTCTAAGAGCGGGGGGACGCTACAATGAGCAGTTCTTC. Translated: CASSLRAGGRYNEQFF.

The chain recombines TRBV14 with TRBJ1-4; D is undetermined. V lost 4 bases, J lost 7 bases, and 10 bases lay in between. The CDR3 runs to 13 residues. Germline assignment: CDR1 SGHDN and CDR2 FVKESK. CDR3 sequence: CASSRRMSEKLFF. CDR3 coding DNA: TGTGCCAGCAGCCGACGGATGAGTGAAAAACTGTTTTTT.

The chain combines TRBV20-1 with TRBJ2-4; TRBD1 matches at 8 bases. V was pared by 0 bases and J by 5 bases, with 9 bases of the junction left unmatched. The germline gives CDR1 DFQATT, CDR2 SNEGSKA (reference sequence). This CDR3 is 16 amino acids long. In nucleotides, the CDR3 is TGCAGTGCTAGAGATGCGACAGGGGAGACGGAAAACATTCAGTACTTC. It is translated as CSARDATGETENIQYF.

This clonotype came up a few times. This rearrangement joins TRBV19 to TRBJ2-3; weak D call: TRBD1 (6 bases). V was pared by 5 bases and J by 6 bases, with 15 bases between. In germline, CDR1 is LNHDA, CDR2 SQIVND (reference sequence). The CDR3 length is 14 residues. Here the CDR3 DNA reads TGTGCCAGTAGTGCAGGGGAAGGGACGGATACGCAGTATTTT. Its protein product is CASSAGEGTDTQYF.

This clonotype was recorded many times. V gene TRBV7-9 combines with J gene TRBJ2-1; 9 nucleotides line up with TRBD1. Per the germline V gene, CDR1 is SEHNR and CDR2 is FQNEAQ (reference sequence). The length of the CDR3 is 17 residues. The V segment lost 0 bases and the J segment 1 base; nucleotides outside the gene matches: 4. CDR3 sequence (DNA): TGTGCCAGCAGCTTAGCGGCCGGACAGGGGTCCTACAATGAGCAGTTCTTC. It translates to CASSLAAGQGSYNEQFF.

This clonotype was seen many times. The chain uses TRBV7-8 and TRBJ2-7; a weak D match, TRBD1 (6 bases). Trimming took off 2 bases at V and 1 base at J, with 18 bases between the two ends. This CDR3 is built from 17 residues. The germline V gene encodes CDR1 SGHVS and CDR2 FQNEAQ. In DNA form, the CDR3 reads TGTGCCAGCAGCTTATTTAAAACAGGGATTCCTTCCTACGAGCAGTACGTC. Translating it yields CASSLFKTGIPSYEQYV.

This chain connects TRBV4-1 to TRBJ2-1; D is uncertain. Trimming took 0 bases from V and 1 from J, leaving 7 bases between them. Germline-derived CDR1 and CDR2 are MGHRA and YSYEKL. CDR3 length: 15 amino acids. CDR3 protein: CASSQEARSYNEQFF. CDR3 bases: TGCGCCAGCAGCCAAGAAGCCCGATCCTACAATGAGCAGTTCTTC.

The sample holds a few counts of this clonotype. The J gene is TRBJ2-5, the V gene TRBV28; D is perhaps TRBD1 (7 bases). V lost 3 bases and J 4 bases, leaving 15 bases between the germline ends. Germline-derived CDR1 and CDR2 are MDHEN and SYDVKM. The CDR3 runs 15 residues. The CDR3 DNA is TGTGCCAGCAGTTTGCATCCGGGGGACAGAGAGACCCAGTACTTC. Protein sequence: CASSLHPGDRETQYF. Looking up the rest from reference TRBV28 and TRBJ2-5 gives the full variable domain: DVKVTQSSRYLVKRTGEKVFLECVQDMDHENMFWYRQDPGLGLRLIYFSYDVKMKEKGDIPEGYSVSREKKERFSLILESASTNQTSMYLCASSLHPGDRETQYFGPGTRLLVL.

The chain has TRBV14 and TRBJ2-7; 10 positions agree with TRBD2. CDR3 length: 16 residues. With 1 base clipped from V and 4 bases from J, the junction kept 7 bases outside the gene matches. Germline CDR1 reads SGHDN; CDR2 reads FVKESK. The CDR3 is CASSQGPSGGHYEQYV. The DNA for the CDR3 is TGTGCCAGCAGCCAAGGTCCTAGCGGGGGTCATTACGAGCAGTACGTC.

This chain joins TRBV24-1 and TRBJ2-1, with 13 bases fitting TRBD2. The CDR3 runs to 19 residues. After removal of 7 bases from V and 2 bases from J, the junction contained 13 bases not matched to a gene. CDR1 is KGHDR and CDR2 is SFDVKD in the germline V gene. CDR3 nucleotide sequence: TGTGCCACCAGGCTTCCGGGACTAGCGGGAATTGTCCCCTACAATGAGCAGTTCTTC. Amino acid sequence: CATRLPGLAGIVPYNEQFF.

This clonotype was seen a few times. The chain links TRBV13 to TRBJ2-3, with TRBD2 identical over 9 bases. The CDR3 length is 14 residues. V lost 8 bases, J lost 4 bases, and 7 bases stayed unmatched. Germline V CDR1 and CDR2: PRHDT, FYEKMQ (reference sequence). CDR3 loop: CASQAGGRADTQYF. The CDR3 DNA is TGTGCCAGCCAAGCGGGGGGAAGGGCAGATACGCAGTATTTT.